This TCR beta chain is from a study of blood T cells in healthy people across ages. Remarks on this clonotype: What it recognizes is unknown.

Individuals who donated were healthy Caucasians from Russia aged roughly 6 to 100. Then a second PCR, running about 6 to 11 cycles, was carried out with a sample-barcoded 5' primer and a J-beta primer mix. Each TCR beta cDNA got a 12-nucleotide random molecular identifier. MiXCR was run by TCRdb on the 5' RACE reads, yielding one entry per CDR3 protein. The sample lists over a million distinct CDR3 sequences; 35% to 55% were seen once. Overall study findings and caveats: In the absence of known donor CMV status, changes in expanded clonotypes were possibly confounded. Age advanced and TCR beta diversity per million T cells fell, roughly linearly.

The ends lost 3 bases at V and 3 bases at J; junction bases unmatched: 13. Germline V gives CDR1 DFQATT, CDR2 SNEGSKA (reference sequence). CDR3 length: 16 residues. This TCR was recovered from an older woman in good health. The chain combines TRBV20-1 with TRBJ1-2; 7 bases align to TRBD1. Sequenced: blood. The CDR3 nucleotides are TGCAGTGCTAGCTCTCCGGGACAGATAACTGACTATGGCTACACCTTC. It is translated as CSASSPGQITDYGYTF.